This is a list of T cell receptor beta chains from one sample in a study of blood T cell repertoires in COVID-19. Repertoires were generated with immunoSEQ multiplex PCR, while TCRdb's copy carries only in-frame clones and drops some. The table records about 180,000 clones, approximately 86% of them present only once. Material for sequencing was peripheral blood. The source of these receptors is a woman older than 75 with active or convalescent COVID-19. CDR3s include the opening cysteine and the closing phenylalanine or tryptophan. The D gene is left open where the match is weak. Clone size is not always given. Where it is, it says once, few, many or a class for expanded clones.

D: .; J: TRBJ2-1; V: TRBV14; size: .; length: 15; DNA: TGTGCCAGCAGCGAAATTAGCGGAAAGTACAATGAGCAGTTCTTC; CDR3: CASSEISGKYNEQFF
D: TRBD1; J: TRBJ1-2; V: TRBV5-1; size: .; length: 16; DNA: TGCGCCAGCAGTCGATCCGGGACAGAGCAGAGCTATGGCTACACCTTC; CDR3: CASSRSGTEQSYGYTF
D: .; J: TRBJ2-5; V: TRBV30; size: .; length: 14; DNA: TGTGCCTGGTCTGGCGGAGGAACCCAAGAGACCCAGTACTTC; CDR3: CAWSGGGTQETQYF
D: TRBD1; J: TRBJ2-2; V: TRBV5-4; size: once; length: 13; DNA: TGTGCCAGCAGGGGACAGGTCACCGGGGAGCTGTTTTTT; CDR3: CASRGQVTGELFF
D: TRBD1; J: TRBJ2-5; V: TRBV5-1; size: .; length: 15; DNA: TGCGCCAGCAGCTTGCAGACAGGGAATCGGGAGACCCAGTACTTC; CDR3: CASSLQTGNRETQYF
D: .; J: TRBJ1-5; V: TRBV7-2; size: few; length: 13; DNA: TGTGCCAGCAGCTTAGGAGGGATCCAGCCCCAGCATTTT; CDR3: CASSLGGIQPQHF
D: .; J: TRBJ2-7; V: TRBV19; size: .; length: 16; DNA: TGTGCCAGTAGTAAAGTTACCGGGACTCTCCCCCTCGAGCAGTACTTC; CDR3: CASSKVTGTLPLEQYF
D: TRBD2; J: TRBJ2-3; V: TRBV10-3; size: .; length: 16; DNA: TGTGCCATCAGTGAGTCGAGCACTAGCGGGACAGATACGCAGTATTTT; CDR3: CAISESSTSGTDTQYF
D: .; J: TRBJ2-7; V: TRBV6-1; size: .; length: 15; DNA: TGTGCCAGCAGTGACGGACAGTGGTGGTCCTACGAGCAGTACTTC; CDR3: CASSDGQWWSYEQYF
D: .; J: TRBJ2-2; V: TRBV11-2; size: once; length: 14; DNA: TGTGCCAGCAGCTGGACCGGGGGCACCGGGGAGCTGTTTTTT; CDR3: CASSWTGGTGELFF
D: TRBD1; J: TRBJ1-2; V: TRBV6-5; size: .; length: 14; DNA: TGTGCCAGTGGGTCGGGACAGGGGAGTGGTGGCTACACCTTC; CDR3: CASGSGQGSGGYTF
D: TRBD2; J: TRBJ2-2; V: TRBV11-2; size: .; length: 15; DNA: TGTGCCAGCAGTTCACGAGTAGCGGGAGTTAGGGAGCTGTTTTTT; CDR3: CASSSRVAGVRELFF
D: .; J: TRBJ2-1; V: TRBV3-1/TRBV3-2; size: .; length: 16; DNA: TGTGCCAGCAGCCAGGGCCTGGGGGCCGTCAACAATGAGCAGTTCTTC; CDR3: CASSQGLGAVNNEQFF
D: TRBD2; J: TRBJ2-1; V: TRBV9; size: .; length: 16; DNA: TGTGCCAGCAGCGTAGGTGAAGTAGCGGGAGCTTTTGAGCAGTTCTTC; CDR3: CASSVGEVAGAFEQFF
D: TRBD1; J: TRBJ2-7; V: TRBV10-3; size: .; length: 15; DNA: TGTGCCATCAGTTCGGGACAGAGCACTTTGAACGAGCAGTACTTC; CDR3: CAISSGQSTLNEQYF
D: TRBD1; J: TRBJ2-5; V: TRBV5-1; size: .; length: 15; DNA: TGCGCCAGCAGCCTGGGACAGGGCATGGGCGAGACCCAGTACTTC; CDR3: CASSLGQGMGETQYF
D: .; J: TRBJ1-1; V: TRBV13; size: .; length: 13; DNA: TGTGCCAGCAGCCCGGCGGTTAACACTGAAGCTTTCTTT; CDR3: CASSPAVNTEAFF
D: TRBD1; J: TRBJ1-2; V: TRBV20-1; size: .; length: 13; DNA: TGCAGTGCTAGTCATCAGGGGGCGGGTGGCTACACCTTC; CDR3: CSASHQGAGGYTF
D: .; J: TRBJ1-4; V: TRBV7-8; size: .; length: 15; DNA: TGTGCCAGCAGCTTAGGTCTCAGGGGAGGGGAAAAACTGTTTTTT; CDR3: CASSLGLRGGEKLFF
D: .; J: TRBJ1-2; V: TRBV4-1; size: .; length: 15; DNA: TGCGCCAGCAGCCCCGCGGAGTGGTCTAACTATGGCTACACCTTC; CDR3: CASSPAEWSNYGYTF
D: TRBD2; J: TRBJ2-3; V: TRBV18; size: .; length: 17; DNA: TGTGCCAGCTCCCTGGGACTAGCGGGAGGCGCCACAGATACGCAGTATTTT; CDR3: CASSLGLAGGATDTQYF
D: .; J: TRBJ2-7; V: TRBV3-1/TRBV3-2; size: once; length: 13; DNA: TGTGCCAGCAGCCAAGAACAGACCTACGAGCAGTACTTC; CDR3: CASSQEQTYEQYF
D: .; J: TRBJ1-1; V: TRBV20-1; size: .; length: 13; DNA: TGCAGTGCTAGTTTCCAGGGGATCACTGAAGCTTTCTTT; CDR3: CSASFQGITEAFF
D: TRBD1; J: TRBJ2-3; V: TRBV5-5; size: .; length: 16; DNA: TGTGCCAGCAGCCCCCGACAGGGGGCGGTATCAGATACGCAGTATTTT; CDR3: CASSPRQGAVSDTQYF
D: .; J: TRBJ2-6; V: TRBV5-1; size: .; length: 18; DNA: TGCGCCAGCAGCCCTTACGGGGTCCTCACCTCTGGGGCCAACGTCCTGACTTTC; CDR3: CASSPYGVLTSGANVLTF
D: .; J: TRBJ1-5; V: TRBV19; size: .; length: 15; DNA: TGTGCCAGTGGCCCCCCCCGGCGAGGGCATCAGCCCCAGCATTTT; CDR3: CASGPPRRGHQPQHF
D: .; J: TRBJ2-2; V: TRBV6-2/TRBV6-3; size: .; length: 15; DNA: TGTGCCAGCAGTTACTGGCGGACGAACACCGGGGAGCTGTTTTTT; CDR3: CASSYWRTNTGELFF
D: .; J: TRBJ2-1; V: TRBV2; size: .; length: 16; DNA: TGTGCCAGCATACTTAGGACACGGAGCTCCTACAATGAGCAGTTCTTC; CDR3: CASILRTRSSYNEQFF
D: TRBD2; J: TRBJ2-2; V: TRBV9; size: .; length: 15; DNA: TGTGCCAGCAGCGTAGAGGCTAGCGGATTCCGGGAGCTGTTTTTT; CDR3: CASSVEASGFRELFF
D: TRBD1; J: TRBJ2-7; V: TRBV5-4; size: .; length: 16; DNA: TGTGCCAGCAGCTTGGTAGGTGGGACAGGGAGCTACGAGCAGTACTTC; CDR3: CASSLVGGTGSYEQYF
D: .; J: TRBJ1-5; V: TRBV15; size: .; length: 14; DNA: TGTGCCACCAGCAGAGGGCAGGAGGTTCAGCCCCAGCATTTT; CDR3: CATSRGQEVQPQHF
D: .; J: TRBJ2-3; V: TRBV27; size: .; length: 14; DNA: TGTGCCAGCAGTTTCAGGTCTAATACAGATACGCAGTATTTT; CDR3: CASSFRSNTDTQYF
D: .; J: TRBJ1-4; V: TRBV5-1; size: .; length: 13; DNA: TGCGCCAGCAGCTCCCAGGGAAATGAAAAACTGTTTTTT; CDR3: CASSSQGNEKLFF
D: .; J: TRBJ2-1; V: TRBV7-9; size: .; length: 13; DNA: TGTGCCAGCAGCTTAGCCGGCAGCGATGAGCAGTTCTTC; CDR3: CASSLAGSDEQFF
D: .; J: TRBJ2-7; V: TRBV5-5; size: .; length: 14; DNA: TGTGCCAGCAGCTTGGTCGCGGGAACCTACGAGCAGTACTTC; CDR3: CASSLVAGTYEQYF
D: .; J: TRBJ2-3; V: TRBV5-1; size: .; length: 15; DNA: TGCGCCAGCAGCTCAGGGCTCGCAGTCACAGATACGCAGTATTTT; CDR3: CASSSGLAVTDTQYF
D: .; J: TRBJ1-6; V: TRBV7-3; size: .; length: 13; DNA: TGTGCCAGCAGCTTTAACAGGAATTCACCCCTCCACTTT; CDR3: CASSFNRNSPLHF
D: TRBD2; J: TRBJ2-7; V: TRBV5-4; size: .; length: 15; DNA: TGTGCCAGCAGCTTAAGGCGGGAGAGCTCCTACGAGCAGTACTTC; CDR3: CASSLRRESSYEQYF
D: TRBD1; J: TRBJ1-5; V: TRBV5-8; size: .; length: 14; DNA: TGTGCCAGCAGCTTGATGACAGGGTCCATGCCCCAGCATTTT; CDR3: CASSLMTGSMPQHF
D: .; J: TRBJ1-1; V: TRBV5-1; size: once; length: 15; DNA: TGCGCCAGCAGCTCGTCTGGGAGTGGGAGCACTGAAGCTTTCTTT; CDR3: CASSSSGSGSTEAFF
D: TRBD1; J: TRBJ1-1; V: TRBV7-8; size: .; length: 16; DNA: TGTGCCAGCAGCCAAGCGGGACAGGGTATGGTCACTGAAGCTTTCTTT; CDR3: CASSQAGQGMVTEAFF
D: .; J: TRBJ2-3; V: TRBV5-1; size: few; length: 13; DNA: TGCGCCAGCAGCTTGGGGCTAGCAGATACGCAGTATTTT; CDR3: CASSLGLADTQYF
D: .; J: TRBJ2-7; V: TRBV24-1; size: .; length: 15; DNA: TGTGCCACCAGTGATCCCCTGGGCAGTACCTACGAGCAGTACTTC; CDR3: CATSDPLGSTYEQYF
D: .; J: TRBJ2-7; V: TRBV28; size: once; length: 11; DNA: TGTGCCAGCAGTACTATCTACGAGCAGTACTTC; CDR3: CASSTIYEQYF